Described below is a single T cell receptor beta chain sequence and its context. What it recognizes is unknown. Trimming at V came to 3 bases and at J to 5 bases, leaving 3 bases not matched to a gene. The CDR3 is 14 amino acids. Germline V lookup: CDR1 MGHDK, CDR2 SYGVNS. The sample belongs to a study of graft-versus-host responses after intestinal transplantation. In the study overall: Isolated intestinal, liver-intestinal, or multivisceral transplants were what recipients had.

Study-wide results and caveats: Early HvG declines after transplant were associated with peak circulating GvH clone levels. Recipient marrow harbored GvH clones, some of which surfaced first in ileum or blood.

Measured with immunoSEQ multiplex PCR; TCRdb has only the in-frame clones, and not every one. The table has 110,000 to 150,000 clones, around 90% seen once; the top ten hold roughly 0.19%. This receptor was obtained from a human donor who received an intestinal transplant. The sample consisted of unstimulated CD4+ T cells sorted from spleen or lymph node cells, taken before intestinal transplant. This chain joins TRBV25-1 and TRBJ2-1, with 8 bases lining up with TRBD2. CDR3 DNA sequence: TGTGCCAGCAGTGACAGGACTAGCAACAATGAGCAGTTCTTC. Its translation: CASSDRTSNNEQFF.